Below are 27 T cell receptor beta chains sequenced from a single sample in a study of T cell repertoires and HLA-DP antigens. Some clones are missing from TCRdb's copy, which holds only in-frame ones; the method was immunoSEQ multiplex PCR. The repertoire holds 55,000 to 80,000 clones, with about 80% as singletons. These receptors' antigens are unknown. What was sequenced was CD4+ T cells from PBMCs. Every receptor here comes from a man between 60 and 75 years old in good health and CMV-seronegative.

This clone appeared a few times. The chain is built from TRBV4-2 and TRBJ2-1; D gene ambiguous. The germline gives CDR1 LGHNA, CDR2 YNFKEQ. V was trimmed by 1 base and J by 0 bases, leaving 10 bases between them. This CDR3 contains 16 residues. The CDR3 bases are TGTGCCAGCAGCCAAGCAGAGACAAGCTCCTACAATGAGCAGTTCTTC. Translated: CASSQAETSSYNEQFF.

CDR3 protein: CASSIPQGGETQYF. DNA for the CDR3: TGTGCCAGCAGCATCCCACAGGGGGGAGAGACCCAGTACTTC. The chain carries TRBV7-9 and TRBJ2-5; 8 bases line up with TRBD1. CDR1 SEHNR and CDR2 FQNEAQ come from the germline V gene (reference sequence). The CDR3 length is 14 residues. V was clipped by 5 bases and J by 4 bases; unmatched bases: 6.

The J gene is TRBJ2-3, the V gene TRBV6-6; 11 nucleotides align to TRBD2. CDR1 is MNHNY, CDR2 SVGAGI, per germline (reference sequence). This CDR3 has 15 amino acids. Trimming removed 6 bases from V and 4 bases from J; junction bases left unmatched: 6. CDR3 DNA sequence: TGTGCCAGCAGCCGAGAACTAGCGGGAGCAGATACGCAGTATTTT. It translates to CASSRELAGADTQYF.

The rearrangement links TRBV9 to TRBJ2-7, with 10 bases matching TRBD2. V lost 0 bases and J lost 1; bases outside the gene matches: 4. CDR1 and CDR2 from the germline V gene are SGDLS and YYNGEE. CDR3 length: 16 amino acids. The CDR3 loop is CASSVGSAGGSYEQYF. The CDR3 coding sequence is TGTGCCAGCAGCGTAGGGTCAGCGGGGGGGTCCTACGAGCAGTACTTC.

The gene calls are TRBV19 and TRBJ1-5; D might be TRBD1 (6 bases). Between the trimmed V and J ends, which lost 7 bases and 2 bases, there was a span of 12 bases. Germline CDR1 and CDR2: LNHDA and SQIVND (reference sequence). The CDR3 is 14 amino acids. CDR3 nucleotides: TGTGCCAGTAAGAGGGAGGGGGGCAATCAGCCCCAGCATTTT. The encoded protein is CASKREGGNQPQHF. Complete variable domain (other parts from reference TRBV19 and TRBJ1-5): DGGITQSPKYLFRKEGQNVTLSCEQNLNHDAMYWYRQDPGQGLRLIYYSQIVNDFQKGDIAEGYSVSREKKESFPLTVTSAQKNPTAFYLCASKREGGNQPQHFGDGTRLSIL.

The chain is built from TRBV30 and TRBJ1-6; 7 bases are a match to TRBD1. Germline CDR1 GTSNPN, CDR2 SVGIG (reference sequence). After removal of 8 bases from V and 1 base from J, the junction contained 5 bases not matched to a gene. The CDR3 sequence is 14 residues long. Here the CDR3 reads CAGQGESYNSPLHF. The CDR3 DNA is TGTGCCGGTCAGGGGGAATCCTATAATTCACCCCTCCACTTT.

CDR3 coding DNA: TGTGCCAGTAGTCAGGGTAGAGCCACTGAAGCTTTCTTT. Translating it yields CASSQGRATEAFF. The V gene is TRBV19, the J gene TRBJ1-1, with D possibly being TRBD1 (5 bases). The germline V gene has CDR1 LNHDA and CDR2 SQIVND (reference sequence). There are 13 residues in the CDR3. The V end was cut by 5 bases, the J end by 4 bases, with 11 bases between.

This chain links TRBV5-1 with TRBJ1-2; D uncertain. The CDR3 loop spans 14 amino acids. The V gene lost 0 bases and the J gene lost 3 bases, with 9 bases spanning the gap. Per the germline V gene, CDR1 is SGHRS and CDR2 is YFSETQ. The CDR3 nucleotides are TGCGCCAGCAGCTTGGGGCAGACTTACTATGGCTACACCTTC. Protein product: CASSLGQTYYGYTF.

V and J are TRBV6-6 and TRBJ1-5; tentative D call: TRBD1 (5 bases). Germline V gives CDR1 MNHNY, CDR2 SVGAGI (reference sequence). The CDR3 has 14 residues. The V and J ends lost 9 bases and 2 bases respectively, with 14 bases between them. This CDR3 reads CASRGGEGNQPQHF. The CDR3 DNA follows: TGTGCCAGTCGTGGAGGGGAGGGCAATCAGCCCCAGCATTTT.

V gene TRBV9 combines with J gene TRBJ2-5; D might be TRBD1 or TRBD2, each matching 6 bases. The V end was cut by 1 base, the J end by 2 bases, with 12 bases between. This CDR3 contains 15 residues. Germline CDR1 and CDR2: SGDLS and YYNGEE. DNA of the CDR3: TGTGCCAGCAGCGTACCCCGAGGGGGGCAAGAGACCCAGTACTTC. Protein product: CASSVPRGGQETQYF.

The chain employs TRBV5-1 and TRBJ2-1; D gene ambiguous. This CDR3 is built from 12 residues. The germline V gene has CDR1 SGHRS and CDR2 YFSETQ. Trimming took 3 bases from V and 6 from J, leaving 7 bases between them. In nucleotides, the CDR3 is TGCGCCAGCAGCTGGTCGACCAATGAGCAGTTCTTC. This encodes CASSWSTNEQFF. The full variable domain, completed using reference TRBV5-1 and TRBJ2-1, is KAGVTQTPRYLIKTRGQQVTLSCSPISGHRSVSWYQQTPGQGLQFLFEYFSETQRNKGNFPGRFSGRQFSNSRSEMNVSTLELGDSALYLCASSWSTNEQFFGPGTRLTVL.

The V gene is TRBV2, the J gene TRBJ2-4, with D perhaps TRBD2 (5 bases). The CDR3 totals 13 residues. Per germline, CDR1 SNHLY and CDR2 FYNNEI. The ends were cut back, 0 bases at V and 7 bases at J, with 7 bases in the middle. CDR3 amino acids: CASSEAPGNIQYF. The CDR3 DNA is TGTGCCAGCAGTGAAGCCCCGGGGAACATTCAGTACTTC.

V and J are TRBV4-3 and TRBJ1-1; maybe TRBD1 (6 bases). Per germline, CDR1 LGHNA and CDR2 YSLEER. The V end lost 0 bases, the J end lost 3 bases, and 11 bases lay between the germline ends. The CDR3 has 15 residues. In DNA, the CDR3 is TGCGCCAGCAGCCAAGAGCAGGGGTTGGACACTGAAGCTTTCTTT. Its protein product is CASSQEQGLDTEAFF.

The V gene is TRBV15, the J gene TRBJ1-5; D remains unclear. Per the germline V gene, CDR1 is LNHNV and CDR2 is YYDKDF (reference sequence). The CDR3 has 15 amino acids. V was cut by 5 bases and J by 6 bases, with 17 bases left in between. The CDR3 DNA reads TGTGCCACCAGCCCCCGGGGTCAGGCGTCTCAGCCCCAGCATTTT. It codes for CATSPRGQASQPQHF.

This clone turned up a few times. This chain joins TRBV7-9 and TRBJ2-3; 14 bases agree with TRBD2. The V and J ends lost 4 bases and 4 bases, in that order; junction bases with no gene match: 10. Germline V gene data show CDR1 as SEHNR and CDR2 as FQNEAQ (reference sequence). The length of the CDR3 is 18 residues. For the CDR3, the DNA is TGTGCCAGCAGCTCGGGGACTAGCGGGAGTGGTGTATCAGATACGCAGTATTTT. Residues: CASSSGTSGSGVSDTQYF.

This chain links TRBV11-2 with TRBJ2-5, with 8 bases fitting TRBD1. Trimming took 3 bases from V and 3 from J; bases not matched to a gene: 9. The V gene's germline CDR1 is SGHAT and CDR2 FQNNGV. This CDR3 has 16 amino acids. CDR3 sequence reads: CASSFGPAGGEETQYF. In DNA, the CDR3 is TGTGCCAGCAGCTTTGGTCCCGCAGGGGGCGAAGAGACCCAGTACTTC.

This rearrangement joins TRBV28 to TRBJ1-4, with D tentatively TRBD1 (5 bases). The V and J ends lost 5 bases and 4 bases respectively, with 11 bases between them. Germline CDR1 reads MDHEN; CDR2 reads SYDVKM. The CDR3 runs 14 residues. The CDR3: CASSTGGGNEKLFF. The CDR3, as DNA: TGTGCCAGCAGTACCGGGGGGGGTAATGAAAAACTGTTTTTT. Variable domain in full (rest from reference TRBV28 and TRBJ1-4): DVKVTQSSRYLVKRTGEKVFLECVQDMDHENMFWYRQDPGLGLRLIYFSYDVKMKEKGDIPEGYSVSREKKERFSLILESASTNQTSMYLCASSTGGGNEKLFFGSGTQLSVL.

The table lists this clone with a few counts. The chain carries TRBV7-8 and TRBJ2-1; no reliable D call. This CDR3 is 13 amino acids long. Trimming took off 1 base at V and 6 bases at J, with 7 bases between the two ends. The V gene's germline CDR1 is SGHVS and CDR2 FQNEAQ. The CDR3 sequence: CASSLGSLNEQFF. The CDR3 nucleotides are TGTGCCAGCAGCTTAGGCAGCCTCAATGAGCAGTTCTTC.

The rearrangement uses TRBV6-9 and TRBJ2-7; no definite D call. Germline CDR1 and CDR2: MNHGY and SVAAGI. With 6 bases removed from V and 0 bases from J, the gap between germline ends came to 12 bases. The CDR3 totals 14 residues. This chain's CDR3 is CASRVRTTSYEQYV. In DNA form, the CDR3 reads TGTGCCAGCAGAGTCCGGACCACCTCCTACGAGCAGTACGTC.

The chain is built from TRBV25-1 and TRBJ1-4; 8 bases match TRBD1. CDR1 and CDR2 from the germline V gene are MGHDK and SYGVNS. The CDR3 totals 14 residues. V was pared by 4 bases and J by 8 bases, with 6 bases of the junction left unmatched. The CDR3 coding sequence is TGTGCCAGCAGTGGACAGGGGAGGTACGAAAAACTGTTTTTT. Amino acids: CASSGQGRYEKLFF.

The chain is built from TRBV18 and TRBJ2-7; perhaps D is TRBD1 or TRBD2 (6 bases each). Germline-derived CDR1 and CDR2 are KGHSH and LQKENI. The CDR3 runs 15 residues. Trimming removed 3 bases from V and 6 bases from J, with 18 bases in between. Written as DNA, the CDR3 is TGTGCCAGCTCACCTCTGAGGGGGGCGCTGTCCGAGCAGTACTTC. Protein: CASSPLRGALSEQYF.

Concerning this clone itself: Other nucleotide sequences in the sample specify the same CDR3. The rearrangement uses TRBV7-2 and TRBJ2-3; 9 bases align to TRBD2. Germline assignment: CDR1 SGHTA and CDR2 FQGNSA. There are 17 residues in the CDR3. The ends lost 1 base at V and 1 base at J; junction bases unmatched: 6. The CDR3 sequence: CASSLVGGGRGTDTQYF. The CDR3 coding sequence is TGTGCCAGCAGCTTAGTGGGAGGCGGGAGGGGCACAGATACGCAGTATTTT.

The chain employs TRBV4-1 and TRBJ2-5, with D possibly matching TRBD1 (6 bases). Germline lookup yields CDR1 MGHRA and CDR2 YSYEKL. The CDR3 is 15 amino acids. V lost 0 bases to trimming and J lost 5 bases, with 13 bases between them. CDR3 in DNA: TGCGCCAGCAGCCAAGATTCGCAGGGGCAGGAGACCCAGTACTTC. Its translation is CASSQDSQGQETQYF.

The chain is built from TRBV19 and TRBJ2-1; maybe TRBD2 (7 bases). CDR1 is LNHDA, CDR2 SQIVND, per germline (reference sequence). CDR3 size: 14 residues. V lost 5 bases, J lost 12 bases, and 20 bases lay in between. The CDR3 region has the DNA TGTGCCAGTAGTGGGGGGGCGGGACCCCTAGGGCAGTTCTTC. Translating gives CASSGGAGPLGQFF.

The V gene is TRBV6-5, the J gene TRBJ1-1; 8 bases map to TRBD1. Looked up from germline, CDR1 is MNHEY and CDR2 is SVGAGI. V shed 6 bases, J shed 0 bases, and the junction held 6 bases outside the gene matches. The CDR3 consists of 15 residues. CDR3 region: CASSGWTGMNTEAFF. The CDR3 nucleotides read TGTGCCAGCAGCGGGTGGACAGGGATGAACACTGAAGCTTTCTTT.

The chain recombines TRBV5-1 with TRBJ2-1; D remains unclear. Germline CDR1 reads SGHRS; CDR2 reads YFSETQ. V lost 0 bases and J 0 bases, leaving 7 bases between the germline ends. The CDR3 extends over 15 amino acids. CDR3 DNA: TGCGCCAGCAGCTTGGTTATATCCTCCTACAATGAGCAGTTCTTC. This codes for CASSLVISSYNEQFF.

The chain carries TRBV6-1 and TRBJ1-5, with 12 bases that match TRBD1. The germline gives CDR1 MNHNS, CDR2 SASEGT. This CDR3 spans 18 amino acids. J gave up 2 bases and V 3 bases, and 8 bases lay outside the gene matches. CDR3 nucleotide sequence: TGTGCCAGCAGTGACCCGGGACAGGGGGCGCGGGGCAATCAGCCCCAGCATTTT. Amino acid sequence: CASSDPGQGARGNQPQHF.